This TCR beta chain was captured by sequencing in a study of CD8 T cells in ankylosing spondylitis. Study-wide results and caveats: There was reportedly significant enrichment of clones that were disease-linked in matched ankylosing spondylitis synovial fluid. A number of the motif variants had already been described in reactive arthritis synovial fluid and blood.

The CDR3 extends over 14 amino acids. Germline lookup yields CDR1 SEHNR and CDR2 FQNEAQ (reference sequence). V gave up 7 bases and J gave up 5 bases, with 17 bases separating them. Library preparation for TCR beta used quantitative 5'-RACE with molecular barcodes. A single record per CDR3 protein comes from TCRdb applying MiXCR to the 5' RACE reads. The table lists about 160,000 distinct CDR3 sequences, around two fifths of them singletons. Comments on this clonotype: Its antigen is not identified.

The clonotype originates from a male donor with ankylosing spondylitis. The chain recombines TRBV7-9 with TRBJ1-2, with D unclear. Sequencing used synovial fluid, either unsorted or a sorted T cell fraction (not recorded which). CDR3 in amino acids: CASTVLPSPYGYTF. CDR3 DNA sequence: TGTGCCAGCACGGTCCTCCCGAGCCCGTATGGCTACACCTTC. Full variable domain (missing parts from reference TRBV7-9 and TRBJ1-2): DTGVSQNPRHKITKRGQNVTFRCDPISEHNRLYWYRQTLGQGPEFLTYFQNEAQLEKSRLLSDRFSAERPKGSFSTLEIQRTEQGDSAMYLCASTVLPSPYGYTFGSGTRLTVV.